This T cell receptor (beta chain) originates from a study of molecular identifiers for immune sequencing clone quantification. As for the study in general: Four portions were sequenced after RNA from 20,000 or 100,000 naive CD8 cells was split five ways in replicates. Regarding the study as a whole: Clones that had above 20 RNA copies took up over 98% of effector molecules but under 1% in naive cells.

On this clonotype: Its antigen is unidentified.

The sorting of naive CD8 T cells used the CD8+CD4-CCR7+CD45RA+ phenotype. Previously described methods and listed TCR primers were used for bulk TCR libraries. From the PCR reads, TCRdb called clonotypes with MiXCR, one entry per CDR3 protein. Of some 100,000 distinct CDR3 sequences detected, around a third appear once; the ten largest clones hold 4% to 5%. This receptor was taken from a human donor in good health. Some libraries in this study had Jurkat cell RNA spiked in. Sample: naive CD8+ T cells from blood, with Jurkat cell RNA spiked in. Described subset: FACS-sorted CD8+CD4-CCR7+CD45RA+ naive T cells.

The CDR3 here is CASSPGTTNEQYF. The CDR3, as DNA: TGCGCCAGCAGCCCAGGGACAACCAACGAGCAGTACTTC. V and J are TRBV4-3 and TRBJ2-7, with D tentatively TRBD1 (6 bases). The CDR3 runs 13 residues. In germline, CDR1 is LGHNA, CDR2 YSLEER. The V end was cut by 4 bases, the J end by 5 bases, with 12 bases between.